This TCR beta chain was documented in a study of blood T cells in healthy people across ages. Healthy Caucasian individuals from Russia aged roughly 6 to 90 were enrolled as donors. Drawing of peripheral blood yielded 7.5 to 10 milliliters from each donor. The germline V gene encodes CDR1 MNHEY and CDR2 SMNVEV (reference sequence). The CDR3 covers 17 residues. The second PCR ran about 6 to 11 cycles with a sample-barcoded 5' primer and J-beta primers. A 12-random-nucleotide template-switch adaptor tagged each cDNA molecule. A single record per CDR3 protein comes from TCRdb applying MiXCR to the 5' RACE reads. The sample consists of around 1.5 million distinct CDR3 sequences, 30% to 40% of them appearing once. A remark on this clonotype: The antigen remains undetermined. The junction does not match germline at one end; this may be a read error.

General observations from the study: Age brought a roughly linear fall in TCR beta diversity measured per million T cells.

This sequence originates from a woman in her 30s in good health. The rearrangement uses TRBV27 and TRBJ2-3; 12 bases match TRBD2. The sample consisted of blood. The CDR3 region has the DNA TGTGCCAGCAGCCCGAGACTAGCGGGAGCCCTCACAGATGCGCAGTATTTT. It yields the protein CASSPRLAGALTDAQYF.